What follows are 18 T cell receptor beta chains derived from one specimen sequenced in a study of T cell responses to AZD1222 COVID-19 vaccine. Profiling relied on immunoSEQ multiplex PCR, and the TCRdb table lists in-frame clones only, not all of them. This sample yields approximately 110,000 clones, of which approximately 86% are seen a single time; roughly 13% belongs to the top ten. Sequencing was performed on peripheral blood, taken on day 0 of MenACWY control vaccination. The receptors were sampled from an adult in good health.

The chain combines TRBV28 with TRBJ1-2, with a weak D call TRBD1 (6 bases). With 5 bases removed from V and 7 bases from J, the gap between germline ends came to 23 bases. The germline V gene encodes CDR1 MDHEN and CDR2 SYDVKM. The CDR3 totals 16 residues. This CDR3 reads CASSRASSTGQGGYTF. DNA for the CDR3: TGTGCCAGCAGTCGCGCCTCTTCGACAGGTCAGGGTGGCTACACCTTC.

This clone was seen more than once but under ten times. For the CDR3, the DNA is TGCAGCGTTGCCGTCGCGGGAAAGGATCAGCCCCAGCATTTT. It specifies CSVAVAGKDQPQHF. The J gene is TRBJ1-5, the V gene TRBV29-1; D call uncertain. The CDR3 is 14 amino acids. The germline V and J ends were trimmed by 4 bases and 5 bases, with 15 bases remaining between them. CDR1 is SQVTM, CDR2 ANQGSEA, per germline.

This clone was detected only once. The V and J genes are TRBV7-3 and TRBJ1-2, with 10 bases identical to TRBD1. Trimming at V came to 5 bases and at J to 9 bases, leaving 6 bases not matched to a gene. Germline values: CDR1 SGHTA, CDR2 FQGTGA. CDR3 size: 13 residues. CDR3 bases: TGTGCCAGCAGCCCCGGACAGGGGGGCAGCTACACCTTC. Its translation is CASSPGQGGSYTF.

The chain has TRBV5-1 and TRBJ2-3; D might be TRBD2 (6 bases). Germline V gene sequence: CDR1 SGHRS, CDR2 YFSETQ. The CDR3 sequence is 15 residues long. The V and J ends lost 0 bases and 1 base respectively, with 9 bases between them. CDR3 loop: CASSLGPGGTDTQYF. The DNA for the CDR3 is TGCGCCAGCAGCTTGGGGCCGGGGGGCACAGATACGCAGTATTTT.

The J gene is TRBJ2-7, the V gene TRBV11-3, with D possibly matching TRBD2 (5 bases). Trimming shortened V by 1 base and J by 7 bases, and 17 bases separated the two germline ends. CDR3 length equals 15 residues. Germline assignment: CDR1 SGHNT and CDR2 YENEEA. CDR3 region: CASSLGSGRGREQYF. The DNA for the CDR3 is TGTGCCAGCAGCTTAGGGTCGGGCCGGGGTCGAGAGCAGTACTTC.

As DNA, the CDR3 is TGTGCCTGGAGTGAAACCGGGACCGTGAACCACAATCAGCCCCAGCATTTT. It encodes CAWSETGTVNHNQPQHF. The V call is TRBV30, the J call TRBJ1-5, with D possibly matching TRBD1 (5 bases). The germline V and J ends were trimmed by 1 base and 3 bases, with 19 bases remaining between them. Germline-derived CDR1 and CDR2 are GTSNPN and SVGIG (reference sequence). The CDR3 runs to 17 residues.

This chain uses TRBV28 with TRBJ2-3, with D possibly TRBD1 on 6 matching bases. CDR1 MDHEN and CDR2 SYDVKM come from the germline V gene. The germline V and J ends were trimmed by 5 bases and 3 bases, with 18 bases remaining between them. The CDR3 is made up of 16 amino acids. The chain's CDR3 is CASSSQPGDLTDTQYF. The CDR3, as DNA: TGTGCCAGCAGTAGCCAACCAGGGGATTTAACAGATACGCAGTATTTT.

The V and J genes are TRBV11-2 and TRBJ1-2; no clear D gene. Trimming shortened V by 5 bases and J by 7 bases, and 11 bases separated the two germline ends. The CDR3 spans 12 residues. Germline CDR1 reads SGHAT; CDR2 reads FQNNGV. The CDR3 bases are TGTGCCAGCAGCCAAGAGCGGCTTGGCTACACCTTC. As protein: CASSQERLGYTF.

V is TRBV7-9 and J is TRBJ2-4; D perhaps matches TRBD2 (6 bases). The germline V and J ends were trimmed by 4 bases and 15 bases, with 16 bases remaining between them. Germline V gives CDR1 SEHNR, CDR2 FQNEAQ (reference sequence). The CDR3 loop spans 12 amino acids. This chain's CDR3 is CASSSPGRGGYF. In nucleotides, the CDR3 is TGTGCCAGCAGCTCCCCTGGACGGGGAGGGTACTTC.

The chain recombines TRBV30 with TRBJ1-5; D perhaps matches TRBD1 (5 bases). The CDR3 runs to 13 residues. Germline V gene data show CDR1 as GTSNPN and CDR2 as SVGIG (reference sequence). Deletions cut 5 bases from V and 2 bases from J, with 10 bases between. The CDR3 DNA follows: TGTGCCTGGGGGTGGGGGGGCAATCAGCCCCAGCATTTT. It translates to CAWGWGGNQPQHF.

The CDR3 is CASSTYSGGPYNEQFF. The DNA of the CDR3 is TGTGCCAGCAGCACCTATAGCGGGGGACCCTACAATGAGCAGTTCTTC. This sequence joins TRBV7-2 and TRBJ2-1; TRBD2 matches 9 bases. CDR1 is SGHTA, CDR2 FQGNSA, per germline. The J segment lost 2 bases and the V segment lost 5 bases, leaving 7 bases of the junction unmatched. This CDR3 comprises 16 residues.

The J gene is TRBJ2-5, the V gene TRBV9, with D perhaps TRBD1 (6 bases). CDR3 length: 15 amino acids. Looked up from germline, CDR1 is SGDLS and CDR2 is YYNGEE. V was trimmed by 0 bases and J by 4 bases, leaving 13 bases between them. The CDR3 is CASSVVGAGVETQYF. CDR3 bases: TGTGCCAGCAGCGTAGTCGGGGCAGGGGTAGAGACCCAGTACTTC.

This chain joins TRBV5-8 and TRBJ1-6; D might be TRBD1 (5 bases). Trimming took 2 bases from V and 0 from J, leaving 12 bases between them. The germline V gene has CDR1 SGHTS and CDR2 YDEGEE. The CDR3 totals 17 residues. The CDR3 region is CASSFTGLSSYNSPLHF. In nucleotides, the CDR3 is TGTGCCAGCAGCTTTACAGGACTCAGCTCCTATAATTCACCCCTCCACTTT.

The rearrangement links TRBV7-9 to TRBJ1-2; 7 nucleotides agree with TRBD1. After removal of 3 bases from V and 0 bases from J, the junction contained 1 base not matched to a gene. From germline, CDR1 is SEHNR and CDR2 FQNEAQ (reference sequence). The CDR3 has 14 amino acids. The CDR3 loop is CASSLTGPNYGYTF. The CDR3 DNA sequence: TGTGCCAGCAGCTTGACAGGGCCTAACTATGGCTACACCTTC.

This chain joins TRBV5-6 and TRBJ1-1; the D gene is possibly TRBD1 (6 bases). CDR1 and CDR2 from the germline V gene are SGHDT and YYEEEE. V lost 4 bases to trimming and J lost 0 bases, with 13 bases between them. The CDR3 is made up of 15 amino acids. CDR3 sequence reads: CASSRTGPMNTEAFF. The CDR3 region has the DNA TGTGCCAGCAGCCGTACAGGGCCGATGAACACTGAAGCTTTCTTT.

This chain joins TRBV6-2 or TRBV6-3 and TRBJ1-5; D gene uncertain. The CDR3 extends over 16 amino acids. With 4 bases removed from V and 4 bases from J, the gap between germline ends came to 17 bases. Per germline, CDR1 MNHEY and CDR2 SVGEGT. CDR3 DNA: TGTGCCAGCAGTTCAGGCCGAATCCGAGGAAATCAGCCCCAGCATTTT. Its translation: CASSSGRIRGNQPQHF.

Only one count was recorded for this clone. The chain uses TRBV7-2 and TRBJ2-7; D is perhaps TRBD1 (5 bases). The CDR3 extends over 14 amino acids. Trimming shortened V by 5 bases and J by 0 bases, and 11 bases separated the two germline ends. The germline gives CDR1 SGHTA, CDR2 FQGNSA. CDR3 residues: CASSEGAYSYEQYF. CDR3 DNA: TGTGCCAGCAGCGAAGGGGCCTACTCCTACGAGCAGTACTTC.

This chain uses TRBV6-5 with TRBJ1-2, with D unclear. Per the germline V gene, CDR1 is MNHEY and CDR2 is SVGAGI. Trimming took off 6 bases at V and 4 bases at J, with 12 bases between the two ends. The length of the CDR3 is 13 residues. CDR3 amino acids: CASRRARTYGYTF. CDR3 in DNA: TGTGCCAGCAGGAGGGCCAGAACCTATGGCTACACCTTC.